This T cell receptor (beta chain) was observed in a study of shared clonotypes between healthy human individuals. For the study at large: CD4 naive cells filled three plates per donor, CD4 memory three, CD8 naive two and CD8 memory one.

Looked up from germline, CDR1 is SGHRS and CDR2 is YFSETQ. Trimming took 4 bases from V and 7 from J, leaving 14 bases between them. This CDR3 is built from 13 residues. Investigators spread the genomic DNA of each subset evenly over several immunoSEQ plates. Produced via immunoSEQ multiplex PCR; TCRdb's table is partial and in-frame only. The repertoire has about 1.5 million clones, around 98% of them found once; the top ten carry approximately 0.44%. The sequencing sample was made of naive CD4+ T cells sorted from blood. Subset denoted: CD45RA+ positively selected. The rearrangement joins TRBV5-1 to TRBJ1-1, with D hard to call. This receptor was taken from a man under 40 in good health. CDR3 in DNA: TGCGCCAGCAGCCCCGGGAGAACAAATGAAGCTTTCTTT. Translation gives CASSPGRTNEAFF.